These T cell receptor beta chains were read from a single sample in a study of cytomegalovirus exposure and HLA in healthy donors. Sequenced by immunoSEQ multiplex PCR; TCRdb stores in-frame clones only, minus some. The sample lists around 130,000 clones, more than 75% occurring once. The source material was PBMCs. The receptors come from a man aged 35-49 years in good health and CMV-seronegative. The conserved cysteine and the conserved F or W are not part of the CDR3 here. Fields, in order: J gene, clone size, CDR3 length, V gene, CDR3 protein. Size is omitted from some rows. Given values are once, few, many or a class for expanded clones.

J gene: TRBJ2-2
clone size: few
CDR3 length: 12
V gene: TRBV2
CDR3 protein: ATSGLINTGELF

J gene: TRBJ1-2
clone size: few
CDR3 length: 12
V gene: TRBV5-1
CDR3 protein: ASSSGQTNYGYT

J gene: TRBJ2-5
clone size: few
CDR3 length: 13
V gene: TRBV5-1
CDR3 protein: ASSLEVSLQETQY

J gene: TRBJ2-4
clone size: NA
CDR3 length: 14
V gene: TRBV2
CDR3 protein: ASSEQGAGAKNSQY

J gene: TRBJ1-2
clone size: once
CDR3 length: 10
V gene: TRBV19
CDR3 protein: ASRDGLSGYT

J gene: TRBJ1-1
clone size: NA
CDR3 length: 11
V gene: TRBV12-2
CDR3 protein: ASRPSTGLEAF

J gene: TRBJ2-2
clone size: NA
CDR3 length: 15
V gene: TRBV4-1
CDR3 protein: ASSRPGASGATGELF

J gene: TRBJ1-1
clone size: few
CDR3 length: 13
V gene: TRBV6-5
CDR3 protein: ASIGGASMNTEAF

J gene: TRBJ2-1
clone size: NA
CDR3 length: 10
V gene: TRBV5-1
CDR3 protein: ASSWQGDEQF

J gene: TRBJ1-5
clone size: few
CDR3 length: 12
V gene: TRBV10-2
CDR3 protein: ASSLQGSIQPQH

J gene: TRBJ2-2
clone size: NA
CDR3 length: 15
V gene: TRBV10-1
CDR3 protein: ASSPGGSGDSTGELF

J gene: TRBJ2-5
clone size: NA
CDR3 length: 14
V gene: TRBV4-1
CDR3 protein: ASSQDPVQGFETQY

J gene: TRBJ1-1
clone size: NA
CDR3 length: 10
V gene: TRBV11-3
CDR3 protein: ASSPTGSEAF

J gene: TRBJ2-3
clone size: NA
CDR3 length: 12
V gene: TRBV5-1
CDR3 protein: ASSAGGHTDTQY

J gene: NA
clone size: NA
CDR3 length: 11
V gene: TRBV27
CDR3 protein: ASSFGTGSEQY

J gene: TRBJ2-2
clone size: NA
CDR3 length: 13
V gene: TRBV11-2
CDR3 protein: ASSLTGQYTGELF

J gene: TRBJ2-1
clone size: NA
CDR3 length: 13
V gene: TRBV18
CDR3 protein: ASSRGQGAYNEQF

J gene: TRBJ2-3
clone size: NA
CDR3 length: 13
V gene: TRBV4-2
CDR3 protein: ASSQEEGRTDTQY

J gene: TRBJ2-7
clone size: NA
CDR3 length: 17
V gene: TRBV2
CDR3 protein: ANLCEGTSGTTPRHEQY

J gene: TRBJ2-7
clone size: NA
CDR3 length: 12
V gene: TRBV25-1
CDR3 protein: ASSESKVGSEQY

J gene: TRBJ1-6
clone size: few
CDR3 length: 13
V gene: TRBV4-3
CDR3 protein: ASSQGTGDGSPLH

J gene: TRBJ2-2
clone size: NA
CDR3 length: 11
V gene: TRBV30
CDR3 protein: AYRGENTGELF

J gene: TRBJ1-1
clone size: NA
CDR3 length: 11
V gene: TRBV2
CDR3 protein: ASNGQGWVEAF

J gene: TRBJ2-3
clone size: NA
CDR3 length: 14
V gene: TRBV6-6
CDR3 protein: ASSRTSGGAPDTQY

J gene: TRBJ2-3
clone size: NA
CDR3 length: 13
V gene: TRBV7-8
CDR3 protein: ASSPRQGATDTQY

J gene: TRBJ1-2
clone size: NA
CDR3 length: 12
V gene: TRBV4-1
CDR3 protein: ASSQGQGFYGYT

J gene: TRBJ2-6
clone size: few
CDR3 length: 12
V gene: TRBV29-1
CDR3 protein: SVLQVSGANGLT

J gene: TRBJ1-1
clone size: NA
CDR3 length: 13
V gene: TRBV10-3
CDR3 protein: AISGTGPMNTEAF

J gene: TRBJ2-7
clone size: NA
CDR3 length: 12
V gene: TRBV27
CDR3 protein: ASSSRLNSYEQY

J gene: TRBJ2-5
clone size: few
CDR3 length: 13
V gene: TRBV7-2
CDR3 protein: ASSYAPSGQETQY

J gene: TRBJ2-7
clone size: NA
CDR3 length: 9
V gene: TRBV6-1
CDR3 protein: ASSQRWEQY

J gene: NA
clone size: NA
CDR3 length: 17
V gene: TRBV15
CDR3 protein: ATSYTLGGTGTGGYEQY

J gene: TRBJ1-4
clone size: few
CDR3 length: 11
V gene: TRBV28
CDR3 protein: ASNGGTNEKLF

J gene: TRBJ2-2
clone size: NA
CDR3 length: 15
V gene: TRBV18
CDR3 protein: ASSPWDRGPPTGELF

J gene: TRBJ1-2
clone size: NA
CDR3 length: 13
V gene: TRBV5-4
CDR3 protein: ASSSPGQRNYGYT

J gene: TRBJ1-1
clone size: NA
CDR3 length: 10
V gene: TRBV5-4
CDR3 protein: ASSLGRLEPF

J gene: TRBJ1-4
clone size: NA
CDR3 length: 15
V gene: TRBV7-3
CDR3 protein: ASSVRDRGPTNEKLF

J gene: TRBJ2-2
clone size: NA
CDR3 length: 11
V gene: TRBV11-1
CDR3 protein: ASTDRVPGELF

J gene: TRBJ2-3
clone size: few
CDR3 length: 14
V gene: TRBV5-8
CDR3 protein: ASSPATGGPTDTQY

J gene: TRBJ2-5
clone size: few
CDR3 length: 14
V gene: TRBV4-2
CDR3 protein: ASSQEASGGPETQY

J gene: TRBJ2-4
clone size: few
CDR3 length: 12
V gene: TRBV7-9
CDR3 protein: ASSFAGTGDSQY